The 15 T cell receptor beta chains below were found in one sample sequenced in a study of cytomegalovirus exposure and HLA in healthy donors. The primer mix had 60 Vbeta and 13 Jbeta primers. Some clones are missing from TCRdb's copy, which holds only in-frame ones; the method was immunoSEQ multiplex PCR. Among tens of thousands of clones, 60% to 85% were seen once, and the ten largest hold roughly 22%. What was sequenced was PBMCs. The receptor source for this set is a woman aged 40 to 50 in good health and CMV-seropositive.

This rearrangement joins TRBV12-5 to TRBJ2-3, with D possibly matching TRBD2 (6 bases). Trimming removed 2 bases at V and 2 bases at J, with 14 bases between. The V gene's germline CDR1 is LGHNT and CDR2 FRNRAP. The length of the CDR3 is 16 residues. The CDR3 DNA reads as TGTGCTAGTGGTTTGTTCGCGGGGAGCTACACAGATACGCAGTATTTT. This translates into CASGLFAGSYTDTQYF.

The CDR3 spells CATQNWDRTNTEAFF. The CDR3 nucleotides read TGTGCCACGCAGAACTGGGACAGAACGAACACTGAAGCTTTCTTT. The chain uses TRBV13 and TRBJ1-1; 7 positions agree with TRBD1. Germline V CDR1 and CDR2: PRHDT, FYEKMQ (reference sequence). V shed 10 bases, J shed 1 base, and the junction held 12 bases outside the gene matches. The CDR3 totals 15 residues.

The rearrangement uses TRBV2 and TRBJ2-3; 9 bases map to TRBD2. Germline CDR1 reads SNHLY; CDR2 reads FYNNEI. The CDR3 sequence is 14 residues long. The CDR3 loop is CAPKREDGYDTQYF. DNA of the CDR3: TGTGCGCCTAAGCGGGAGGACGGGTACGATACGCAGTATTTT.

This rearrangement joins TRBV27 to TRBJ1-5; 7 nucleotides align to TRBD1. Germline values: CDR1 MNHEY, CDR2 SMNVEV (reference sequence). Trimming at V came to 6 bases and at J to 9 bases, leaving 11 bases not matched to a gene. The CDR3 consists of 14 residues. In DNA, the CDR3 is TGTGCCAGCAGAGAGACAGGGATCTACTTGCCCCAGCATTTT. This gives the protein CASRETGIYLPQHF.

The chain carries TRBV4-1 and TRBJ2-3; 10 nucleotides align to TRBD2. Germline CDR1 and CDR2: MGHRA and YSYEKL. Germline trimming cut 2 bases from V and 0 bases from J; bases unmatched to any gene: 8. This CDR3 is 18 amino acids long. CDR3 bases: TGCGCCAGCAGCCAATCCCGGCTAGCGGGAGCTAGCACAGATACGCAGTATTTT. Translating it yields CASSQSRLAGASTDTQYF.

The rearrangement links TRBV9 to TRBJ1-2; 11 bases line up with TRBD1. Germline V gene lookup returns CDR1 SGDLS and CDR2 YYNGEE. The CDR3 has 15 residues. V trimming: 4 bases; J trimming: 2 bases; junction bases outside the gene matches: 4. The CDR3 sequence: CASSHRTGGNYGYTF. CDR3 coding DNA: TGTGCCAGCAGCCATAGGACAGGGGGCAACTATGGCTACACCTTC.

The chain uses TRBV11-2 and TRBJ2-3; 10 nucleotides align to TRBD2. Trimming at V came to 2 bases and at J to 2 bases, leaving 1 base not matched to a gene. Per germline, CDR1 SGHAT and CDR2 FQNNGV. The CDR3 extends over 15 amino acids. The CDR3 protein is CASSLTSGITDTQYF. CDR3 coding DNA: TGTGCCAGCAGCTTAACTAGCGGGATCACAGATACGCAGTATTTT.

The V and J genes are TRBV10-3 and TRBJ1-5; 8 bases map to TRBD1. Trimming at V came to 3 bases and at J to 2 bases, leaving 3 bases not matched to a gene. Germline CDR1 reads ENHRY; CDR2 reads SYGVKD. The CDR3 covers 15 residues. This CDR3 is CAISETGGGNQPQHF. The CDR3, as DNA: TGTGCCATCAGTGAAACAGGGGGTGGCAATCAGCCCCAGCATTTT.

The chain employs TRBV4-1 and TRBJ2-7; D might be TRBD1 (5 bases). The V end lost 1 base, the J end lost 3 bases, and 10 bases lay between the germline ends. This CDR3 has 14 amino acids. Germline V gene data show CDR1 as MGHRA and CDR2 as YSYEKL. The CDR3 DNA is TGCGCCAGCAGCCAAGCCAGGGTCGGCTACGAGCAGTACTTC. Protein product: CASSQARVGYEQYF.

This chain connects TRBV27 to TRBJ2-6, with a possible D match to TRBD2 (6 bases). Looked up from germline, CDR1 is MNHEY and CDR2 is SMNVEV (reference sequence). V was shortened by 3 bases and J by 0 bases, with 12 bases between the two germline ends. This CDR3 spans 17 amino acids. The CDR3, as DNA: TGTGCCAGCAGTTTGGTAGGGGAGGACTCTGGGGCCAACGTCCTGACTTTC. It specifies CASSLVGEDSGANVLTF. The full variable domain, in which reference TRBV27 and TRBJ2-6 provide the parts outside the CDR3, is EAQVTQNPRYLITVTGKKLTVTCSQNMNHEYMSWYRQDPGLGLRQIYYSMNVEVTDKGDVPEGYKVSRKEKRNFPLILESPSPNQTSLYFCASSLVGEDSGANVLTFGAGSRLTVL.

This sequence joins TRBV9 and TRBJ1-2; 9 positions match TRBD1. The junction had 9 bases not matched to a gene; V was cut back by 3 bases and J by 3 bases. Germline V gene sequence: CDR1 SGDLS, CDR2 YYNGEE. The CDR3 consists of 16 residues. This CDR3 reads CASSDYLGQGYYGYTF. CDR3 sequence (DNA): TGTGCCAGCAGCGACTATTTGGGACAGGGATACTATGGCTACACCTTC.

The chain links TRBV5-1 to TRBJ2-6, with D tentatively TRBD2 (5 bases). The CDR3 spans 17 residues. Trimming took off 4 bases at V and 0 bases at J, with 14 bases between the two ends. Germline CDR1 and CDR2: SGHRS and YFSETQ. As DNA, the CDR3 is TGCGCCAGCAGCCACCGACAAGGGAGCTCTGGGGCCAACGTCCTGACTTTC. Encoded protein: CASSHRQGSSGANVLTF.

This clone turned up a few times. This rearrangement joins TRBV15 to TRBJ1-2; tentative D call: TRBD1 (6 bases). CDR1 LNHNV and CDR2 YYDKDF come from the germline V gene (reference sequence). Trimming stripped 2 bases from V and 2 bases from J, with 18 bases between. The CDR3 has 17 residues. CDR3 DNA: TGTGCCACCAGCAGAATAGGTCTCGACAGGAGAAACTATGGCTACACCTTC. Protein product: CATSRIGLDRRNYGYTF.

The chain employs TRBV5-1 and TRBJ2-1, with TRBD1 identical over 8 bases. Losses at the gene ends were 4 bases for V and 8 bases for J; bases not matched to a gene: 8. This CDR3 comprises 14 residues. Germline values: CDR1 SGHRS, CDR2 YFSETQ. Here the CDR3 DNA reads TGCGCCAGCAGCGACGGGACAGGCAGGGATGAGCAGTTCTTC. Residues: CASSDGTGRDEQFF.

In its sample, this clone ranks as medium-sized. The rearrangement links TRBV4-2 to TRBJ2-6; 9 bases agree with TRBD1. Unmatched junction bases numbered 1, after V lost 1 base and J lost 0 bases. This CDR3 has 17 residues. Germline loops: CDR1 LGHNA, CDR2 YNFKEQ. The CDR3 spells CASSQGDRASGANVLTF. The DNA for the CDR3 is TGTGCCAGCAGCCAAGGGGACAGGGCCTCTGGGGCCAACGTCCTGACTTTC.